A single T cell receptor (beta chain) is shown here with its context. The source of the sample is a study of monozygotic twins with cystic fibrosis. TCRdb's copy holds only in-frame clones and misses some; the assay was immunoSEQ multiplex PCR. The table records 30,000 or so clones, more than 60% of them present only once. Germline CDR1 is LGHNA and CDR2 is YNFKEQ. Trimming removed 0 bases at V and 8 bases at J, with 14 bases between. The CDR3 covers 15 residues. Sequences were obtained from blood. This receptor was taken from a girl between 5 and 17 years old with cystic fibrosis. The chain joins TRBV4-2 to TRBJ2-4; the D gene could be TRBD1 or TRBD2 (6 bases each). CDR3 sequence: CASSQESRRGDIQYF. For the CDR3, the DNA is TGTGCCAGCAGCCAAGAATCGCGGAGGGGGGACATTCAGTACTTC.